The 31 T cell receptor beta chains below all came from one sample that was sequenced in a study of spatial heterogeneity in lung cancer. Study-wide findings and caveats: Tumoral mutation counts were tracked by counts of expanded intratumoral alpha and beta TCRs.

The time point is: sample taken at primary tumor resection. TCRdb re-derived calls from the 5' RACE reads in MiXCR, one entry per CDR3 protein. The data show about 100,000 distinct CDR3 sequences, 4% to 4.5% seen once. Their recognized antigens are unknown. This sample comprised lung tumor tissue, obtained at surgery. The receptors come from a male donor with early-stage non-small cell lung cancer.

This clonotype came up many times. The V call is TRBV11-2, the J call TRBJ1-6, with D tentatively TRBD1 (6 bases). V was pared by 8 bases and J by 7 bases, with 15 bases between. The CDR3 consists of 14 residues. Per the germline V gene, CDR1 is SGHAT and CDR2 is FQNNGV. This CDR3 is CASSRDNPNSPLHF. CDR3 sequence (DNA): TGTGCCAGCTCCCGGGACAACCCCAATTCACCCCTCCACTTT.

This clonotype was recorded at least ten times. The rearrangement links TRBV20-1 to TRBJ2-1, with TRBD2 matching over 7 bases. The CDR3 runs 16 residues. V lost 1 base to trimming and J lost 6 bases; unmatched junction nucleotides: 12. Germline loops: CDR1 DFQATT, CDR2 SNEGSKA (reference sequence). CDR3 region: CSARVEAGRGSNEQFF. The CDR3 bases are TGCAGTGCTAGAGTGGAAGCGGGAAGAGGGTCCAATGAGCAGTTCTTC.

The sample holds many counts of this clonotype. The chain joins TRBV30 to TRBJ1-2; D unresolved. Germline CDR1 and CDR2: GTSNPN and SVGIG (reference sequence). The CDR3 contains 11 residues. V lost 4 bases, J lost 1 base, and 4 bases lay in between. The CDR3 is CAWNRNYGYTF. The CDR3 DNA is TGTGCCTGGAACCGTAACTATGGCTACACCTTC.

This clonotype has at least ten counts. The chain recombines TRBV7-2 with TRBJ1-2; D call uncertain. This CDR3 contains 13 residues. Germline loops: CDR1 SGHTA, CDR2 FQGNSA. Trimming cost V 2 bases and J 8 bases, with 12 bases left between them. CDR3 DNA sequence: TGTGCCAGCAGCTTAAGGAGGAGAAACGGCTACACCTTC. Protein: CASSLRRRNGYTF.

The table lists this clonotype with a few counts. The chain links TRBV15 to TRBJ1-4, with D possibly TRBD1 on 6 matching bases. Between the trimmed V and J ends, which lost 9 bases and 11 bases, there was a span of 22 bases. CDR1 LNHNV and CDR2 YYDKDF come from the germline V gene (reference sequence). The CDR3 is 14 residues long. In DNA form, the CDR3 reads TGTGCCACTAAGTCACAGGGTCCCTTCGAGAAACTGTTTTTT. Protein product: CATKSQGPFEKLFF.

This clonotype was recorded many times. This chain links TRBV20-1 with TRBJ2-1; 8 bases agree with TRBD2. Germline trimming cut 6 bases from V and 1 base from J; bases unmatched to any gene: 8. The CDR3 is 15 amino acids. Looked up from germline, CDR1 is DFQATT and CDR2 is SNEGSKA (reference sequence). The CDR3 reads CSAPSLAESYNEQFF. The CDR3 nucleotides are TGCAGTGCCCCCTCACTAGCGGAGTCCTACAATGAGCAGTTCTTC.

This clonotype was found many times. The rearrangement links TRBV19 to TRBJ1-5, with a possible D match to TRBD1 (5 bases). Germline assignment: CDR1 LNHDA and CDR2 SQIVND (reference sequence). Trimming cost V 4 bases and J 3 bases, with 13 bases left between them. The CDR3 is 15 residues long. Written as DNA, the CDR3 is TGTGCCAGTAGTAGGGGACCGGGATTCAATCAGCCCCAGCATTTT. It specifies CASSRGPGFNQPQHF. Full variable domain (missing parts from reference TRBV19 and TRBJ1-5): DGGITQSPKYLFRKEGQNVTLSCEQNLNHDAMYWYRQDPGQGLRLIYYSQIVNDFQKGDIAEGYSVSREKKESFPLTVTSAQKNPTAFYLCASSRGPGFNQPQHFGDGTRLSIL.

This clonotype was seen repeatedly, ten times or more. This sequence joins TRBV10-3 and TRBJ1-5, with D uncertain. Germline V gene data show CDR1 as ENHRY and CDR2 as SYGVKD. The CDR3 totals 14 residues. Trimming removed 3 bases at V and 0 bases at J, with 6 bases between. The CDR3 spells CAISEQNSNQPQHF. CDR3 coding DNA: TGTGCCATCAGTGAACAGAATAGCAATCAGCCCCAGCATTTT.

This clonotype was seen at least ten times. The chain combines TRBV12-3 or TRBV12-4 with TRBJ1-2; 8 nucleotides agree with TRBD1. This CDR3 contains 14 residues. The junction had 9 bases not matched to a gene; V was cut back by 7 bases and J by 5 bases. The chain's CDR3 is CASTPGQVNYGYTF. CDR3 DNA sequence: TGTGCCAGCACCCCGGGACAGGTTAATTATGGCTACACCTTC.

About this clonotype itself: Being one base from a much bigger clone, this may be a read error. The chain employs TRBV10-3 and TRBJ2-3, with TRBD2 matching 9 bases. Germline V CDR1 and CDR2: ENHRY, SYGVKD. The CDR3 is made up of 15 amino acids. The CDR3 sequence: CATSATSGNTDTQYF. CDR3 bases: TGTGCCACCAGTGCGACTAGCGGAAACACAGATACGCAGTATTTT.

This clonotype was seen ten or more times. This chain connects TRBV4-1 to TRBJ1-3; no firm D call. Germline CDR1 reads MGHRA; CDR2 reads YSYEKL. The CDR3 has 16 amino acids. The ends were cut back, 5 bases at V and 2 bases at J, with 16 bases in the middle. The CDR3 nucleotides are TGCGCCAGCAGCGAATTTGGTCTAAGTCCTGGAAACACCATATATTTT. Encoded protein: CASSEFGLSPGNTIYF.

This clonotype was observed many times. The chain joins TRBV7-9 to TRBJ1-2, with no clear D. Looked up from germline, CDR1 is SEHNR and CDR2 is FQNEAQ (reference sequence). Trimming removed 3 bases at V and 8 bases at J, with 16 bases between. This CDR3 region has 14 residues. The CDR3 nucleotides are TGTGCCAGCAGCTTGGAAAAGTCAAGCAAAGGCTACACCTTC. Encoded protein: CASSLEKSSKGYTF.

In this sample, this clonotype turned up many times. The chain recombines TRBV12-3 or TRBV12-4 with TRBJ2-2; D is unresolved. The germline V and J ends were trimmed by 5 bases and 1 base, with 11 bases remaining between them. The CDR3 contains 15 residues. DNA for the CDR3: TGTGCCAGCAGTGCCTGGGGAAGGAACACCGGGGAGCTGTTTTTT. Residues: CASSAWGRNTGELFF.

This clonotype has more than one count but fewer than ten. V usage is TRBV5-1 and J usage is TRBJ2-3; 8 bases are shared with TRBD2. CDR3 length: 15 amino acids. Germline loops: CDR1 SGHRS, CDR2 YFSETQ. V shed 5 bases and J 7 bases; nucleotides not matched to a gene: 12. The CDR3 coding sequence is TGCGCCAGCAGTCCGTCCAGCGGGAGATTACATACGCAGTATTTT. Translating it yields CASSPSSGRLHTQYF.

This clonotype was counted many times. V usage is TRBV7-9 and J usage is TRBJ2-1; 10 bases line up with TRBD1. Per the germline V gene, CDR1 is SEHNR and CDR2 is FQNEAQ (reference sequence). CDR3 length: 12 amino acids. Trimming cost V 10 bases and J 7 bases; bases outside gene matches: 4. The CDR3 loop is CAIPGQGNEQFF. CDR3 DNA: TGTGCCATCCCGGGACAGGGGAATGAGCAGTTCTTC.

This clonotype was seen repeatedly, ten times or more. The chain combines TRBV28 with TRBJ2-1; tentative D call: TRBD1 (7 bases). The CDR3 extends over 16 amino acids. CDR1 is MDHEN and CDR2 is SYDVKM in the germline V gene. V lost 3 bases and J lost 0, with 12 bases in between. In nucleotides, the CDR3 is TGTGCCAGCAGTTTCAGGGGGGACCTCTCCTACAATGAGCAGTTCTTC. This codes for CASSFRGDLSYNEQFF.

This clonotype was detected many times. V gene TRBV3-1 combines with J gene TRBJ2-5; D remains unclear. From germline, CDR1 is LGHDT and CDR2 YNNKEL (reference sequence). V dropped 5 bases and J dropped 3 bases, with 13 bases sitting between them. The CDR3 is 14 residues long. The chain's CDR3 is CASSTAKNEETQYF. The CDR3 nucleotides read TGTGCCAGCAGCACGGCCAAGAACGAAGAGACCCAGTACTTC.

This clonotype was picked up a small number of times. The chain joins TRBV13 to TRBJ2-1; 10 bases fit TRBD2. Losses at the gene ends were 5 bases for V and 7 bases for J; bases not matched to a gene: 8. The CDR3 sequence is 15 residues long. Germline CDR1 PRHDT, CDR2 FYEKMQ (reference sequence). The CDR3 reads CASSRSGRAGNEQFF. CDR3 nucleotide sequence: TGTGCCAGCAGCCGGAGCGGGAGGGCCGGGAATGAGCAGTTCTTC.

This clonotype has a count of ten or more. The V and J genes are TRBV20-1 and TRBJ1-1; 7 bases align to TRBD1. Germline trimming cut 4 bases from V and 1 base from J; bases unmatched to any gene: 6. In germline, CDR1 is DFQATT, CDR2 SNEGSKA (reference sequence). This CDR3 comprises 14 residues. The DNA for the CDR3 is TGCAGTGCTATCAAAGGGACAGCGAACACTGAAGCTTTCTTT. Amino acid sequence: CSAIKGTANTEAFF.

This clonotype was counted many times. This sequence joins TRBV28 and TRBJ2-7, with TRBD1 as a possible D gene (6 bases). V lost 5 bases to trimming and J lost 2 bases, with 10 bases between them. Per germline, CDR1 MDHEN and CDR2 SYDVKM. This CDR3 is built from 13 residues. Here the CDR3 reads CASSPGQTYEQYF. CDR3 sequence (DNA): TGTGCCAGCAGTCCGGGACAAACCTACGAGCAGTACTTC.

This clonotype has a count of ten or more. The V call is TRBV28, the J call TRBJ1-1; D remains unclear. Germline lookup yields CDR1 MDHEN and CDR2 SYDVKM. CDR3 size: 13 residues. Trimming took 6 bases from V and 5 from J, leaving 13 bases between them. CDR3 sequence: CASRTLVRTEAFF. CDR3 DNA sequence: TGTGCCAGCAGGACCCTGGTAAGAACTGAAGCTTTCTTT.

There are many counts of this clonotype. This rearrangement joins TRBV12-3 or TRBV12-4 to TRBJ2-5; no firm D call. The length of the CDR3 is 12 residues. V lost 6 bases, J lost 5 bases, and 10 bases lay in between. CDR3: CASSPQGETQYF. In DNA, the CDR3 is TGTGCCAGCAGCCCTCAAGGGGAGACCCAGTACTTC.

This clonotype was seen ten or more times. The rearrangement joins TRBV2 to TRBJ2-6, with D hard to call. Trimming removed 7 bases from V and 4 bases from J, with 17 bases in between. Germline lookup yields CDR1 SNHLY and CDR2 FYNNEI. This CDR3 has 16 residues. The CDR3 DNA follows: TGTGCCAGCACCCGATGGGCGTCCTTGGGGGCCAACGTCCTGACTTTC. Protein product: CASTRWASLGANVLTF.

This clonotype was seen repeatedly, ten times or more. Relative to the germline gene, one junction end is altered; a read error may explain this. The chain combines TRBV7-7 with TRBJ2-7, with 10 bases that match TRBD1. The CDR3 is made up of 13 amino acids. The germline CDR1 and CDR2 sequences are SSHAT and FNYEAQ (reference sequence). The CDR3 sequence: CASSRDRGSEQYF. The CDR3 DNA reads as TGTGCTAGCAGCCGGGACAGGGGTTCCGAGCAGTACTTC.

This clonotype was observed a handful of times. This chain joins TRBV18 and TRBJ2-5; D might be TRBD2 (7 bases). The germline V and J ends were trimmed by 6 bases and 4 bases, with 15 bases remaining between them. Germline V gives CDR1 KGHSH, CDR2 LQKENI. The CDR3 is 14 residues long. The CDR3 DNA reads as TGTGCCAGCTCCCGAGGGGGGGAGCGAGAGACCCAGTACTTC. Its translation: CASSRGGERETQYF. Variable domain in full (rest from reference TRBV18 and TRBJ2-5): NAGVMQNPRHLVRRRGQEARLRCSPMKGHSHVYWYRQLPEEGLKFMVYLQKENIIDESGMPKERFSAEFPKEGPSILRIQQVVRGDSAAYFCASSRGGERETQYFGPGTRLLVL.

This clonotype has only a few counts. This rearrangement joins TRBV7-8 to TRBJ2-2, with D uncertain. Germline V lookup: CDR1 SGHVS, CDR2 FQNEAQ. V was pared by 5 bases and J by 8 bases, with 9 bases between. The CDR3 length is 12 residues. The CDR3 reads CASSQAQGELFF. The CDR3 DNA reads TGTGCCAGCAGCCAGGCCCAAGGGGAGCTGTTTTTT.

This clonotype was picked up a small number of times. V is TRBV11-2 and J is TRBJ2-7; D assignment may be TRBD1 or TRBD2 (6 bases each). The CDR3 is 15 amino acids. V gave up 1 base and J gave up 6 bases, with 16 bases separating them. CDR1 and CDR2 (germline): SGHAT, FQNNGV. CDR3 protein: CASSLVGGLVSEQYF. The CDR3 region has the DNA TGTGCCAGCAGCTTAGTTGGGGGGCTCGTCTCCGAGCAGTACTTC.

In its sample, this clonotype was seen many times. The genes are TRBV5-6 and TRBJ1-2, with 8 bases aligning to TRBD1. With 0 bases clipped from V and 11 bases from J, the junction kept 6 bases outside the gene matches. This CDR3 is built from 13 residues. Germline V gives CDR1 SGHDT, CDR2 YYEEEE. CDR3 loop: CASSLGRTGFYTF. The CDR3 DNA reads as TGTGCCAGCAGCTTGGGCCGGACAGGGTTTTACACCTTC.

V is TRBV6-5 and J is TRBJ1-6; TRBD1 agrees at 9 bases. The V gene's germline CDR1 is MNHEY and CDR2 SVGAGI. This CDR3 is 15 amino acids long. With V trimmed by 7 bases and J by 9 bases, 10 bases remained unmatched. CDR3 nucleotide sequence: TGTGCCAGCACCGGGACAGGGAGGGGTCCTTCACCCCTCCACTTT. As protein: CASTGTGRGPSPLHF.

This clonotype came up many times. This chain connects TRBV12-3 or TRBV12-4 to TRBJ1-2; tentatively, D is TRBD1 (6 bases). Deletions cut 4 bases from V and 3 bases from J, with 12 bases between. The CDR3 is made up of 14 amino acids. The CDR3 reads CASSSPGHYYGYTF. The CDR3 DNA follows: TGTGCCAGCAGTTCACCGGGACACTACTATGGCTACACCTTC.

This clonotype appeared many times. V and J are TRBV5-1 and TRBJ1-1; no reliable D call. Per the germline V gene, CDR1 is SGHRS and CDR2 is YFSETQ. The CDR3 is 14 residues long. V dropped 1 base and J dropped 0 bases, with 7 bases sitting between them. CDR3 DNA sequence: TGCGCCAGCAGCTTGTGGGCAGTGAACACTGAAGCTTTCTTT. Translated, it gives CASSLWAVNTEAFF. Full variable domain (remainder filled in from reference TRBV5-1 and TRBJ1-1): KAGVTQTPRYLIKTRGQQVTLSCSPISGHRSVSWYQQTPGQGLQFLFEYFSETQRNKGNFPGRFSGRQFSNSRSEMNVSTLELGDSALYLCASSLWAVNTEAFFGQGTRLTVV.